This T cell receptor (beta chain) was identified in a study of identical twins. The ends were cut back, 7 bases at V and 2 bases at J, with 7 bases in the middle. Germline V CDR1 and CDR2: KGHDR, SFDVKD. This CDR3 region has 13 residues. TCRdb used MiXCR to reprocess the 5' RACE reads, holding one entry per CDR3 protein. The sample includes hundreds of thousands of distinct CDR3 sequences, less than 10% of them seen just once. The study's findings and limits: Weaker excess sharing between twins was seen in beta out-of-frame sequences.

Each donor was a healthy Caucasian. This clonotype was counted between two and nine times. Its specificity is not known. This sample also appeared in a second study, on yellow fever vaccine responses in identical twins.

The rearrangement joins TRBV24-1 to TRBJ2-2; D call uncertain. Sequences were obtained from PBMCs. The clonotype comes from a woman younger than 35 in good health. The CDR3 nucleotides are TGTGCCACCAGGAGTGCTAACACCGGGGAGCTGTTTTTT. The encoded protein is CATRSANTGELFF.